This record looks at one T cell receptor (beta chain) sequence and its context. Sequencing used immunoSEQ multiplex PCR; TCRdb keeps in-frame clones, though not all of them. Among 170,000 or so clones, about 91% were seen once, and the ten largest hold 2% to 2.5%. These data belong to a study of control samples from healthy donors and cancer patients. Sequencing used blood. The sequence was obtained from a woman in her forties in good health.

In DNA form, the CDR3 reads TGTGCCAGCAGTGAACGAACAGGGGGCGCCGTCGGGAATGAGCAGTTCTTC. Its protein product is CASSERTGGAVGNEQFF. The chain links TRBV2 to TRBJ2-1, with TRBD1 matching over 9 bases. Trimming removed 2 bases from V and 7 bases from J; junction bases left unmatched: 12. CDR1 and CDR2 (germline): SNHLY, FYNNEI. The CDR3 has 17 residues. Based on the CDR3 plus reference TRBV2 and TRBJ2-1, the full variable domain is EPEVTQTPSHQVTQMGQEVILRCVPISNHLYFYWYRQILGQKVEFLVSFYNNEISEKSEIFDDQFSVERPDGSNFTLKIRSTKLEDSAMYFCASSERTGGAVGNEQFFGPGTRLTVL.